The rows below give T cell receptor beta chains drawn from one sample of a study of shared clonotypes between healthy human individuals. Only in-frame clones appear in the TCRdb table, and some are missing; sequencing was by immunoSEQ multiplex PCR. The sample lists 550,000 to 700,000 clones, 60% to 75% seen once, with around 1.8% in the top ten. The sample was memory CD4+ T cells sorted from blood. These receptors originate from a woman under 40 in good health. CDR3s include the opening cysteine and the closing phenylalanine or tryptophan. The D gene is left open where the match is weak. Some rows have no size entry. The others give once, few or many, or a class for an expanded clone.

CASSEGTSGSNEQYF | TGTGCCAGCAGTGAGGGGACTAGCGGGAGCAACGAGCAGTACTTC | NA | TRBV6-1 | TRBD2 | TRBJ2-7
CAWILGWNYGYTF | TGTGCCTGGATTTTAGGGTGGAACTATGGCTACACCTTC | few | TRBV30 | NA | TRBJ1-2
CASSLGDRDGEKLFF | TGCGCCAGCAGCCTGGGGGACAGGGATGGTGAAAAACTGTTTTTT | few | TRBV5-1 | TRBD1 | TRBJ1-4
CASSLGLAGEGETQYF | TGTGCCAGCAGTTTAGGACTAGCGGGAGAGGGGGAGACCCAGTACTTC | NA | TRBV27 | TRBD2 | TRBJ2-5
CASSSLDRDAEKLFF | TGTGCCAGCAGTTCGCTGGACAGGGACGCTGAAAAACTGTTTTTT | few | TRBV28 | TRBD1 | TRBJ1-4
CASSEASGSHEQYF | TGTGCCAGCAGTGAGGCCAGCGGGAGCCACGAGCAGTACTTC | NA | TRBV25-1 | TRBD2 | TRBJ2-7
CASSLDFKTQYF | TGCGCCAGCAGCTTGGATTTCAAGACCCAGTACTTC | NA | TRBV5-1 | NA | TRBJ2-5
CASSPTGVGQNEKLFF | TGCGCCAGCAGCCCCACAGGTGTCGGCCAAAATGAAAAACTGTTTTTT | many | TRBV5-1 | NA | TRBJ1-4
CASSPPGQGSREQYF | TGTGCCAGCAGTCCTCCGGGACAGGGGTCTCGCGAGCAGTACTTC | NA | TRBV6-5 | TRBD1 | TRBJ2-7
CASSLETSGYNEQFF | TGTGCCAGCAGCTTAGAGACTAGCGGATACAATGAGCAGTTCTTC | few | TRBV11-2 | TRBD2 | TRBJ2-1
CANRDQTTNEQFF | TGTGCCAACCGGGACCAAACCACCAATGAGCAGTTCTTC | NA | TRBV28 | NA | TRBJ2-1
CASSPPDSSGNTIYF | TGTGCCAGCAGCCCCCCCGATAGCTCTGGAAACACCATATATTTT | once | TRBV6-6 | NA | TRBJ1-3
CASSFGGTEAFF | TGTGCCAGCAGCTTCGGGGGCACTGAAGCTTTCTTT | NA | TRBV11-1 | NA | TRBJ1-1
CASSLELAAGYTF | TGTGCCAGCAGCTTAGAATTGGCAGCCGGCTACACCTTC | NA | TRBV7-9 | NA | TRBJ1-2
CASMSPGIYGYTF | TGTGCCAGCATGAGTCCAGGGATCTATGGCTACACCTTC | NA | TRBV6-1 | NA | TRBJ1-2
CAWTGANVLTF | TGTGCCTGGACTGGGGCCAACGTCCTGACTTTC | once | TRBV30 | NA | TRBJ2-6
CASSPDGGEQYF | TGTGCCAGCTCACCAGACGGAGGCGAGCAGTACTTC | NA | TRBV18 | NA | TRBJ2-7
CASTVGPYNEQFF | TGTGCCAGCACCGTAGGGCCCTACAATGAGCAGTTCTTC | NA | TRBV2 | NA | TRBJ2-1
CASSQGQGIYTGQFF | TGCGCCAGCAGCCAAGGACAGGGAATTTATACAGGGCAGTTCTTC | NA | TRBV4-1 | TRBD1 | TRBJ2-1
CASSPQLTSVPGELFF | TGTGCCAGCAGCCCGCAACTGACTAGCGTCCCCGGGGAGCTGTTTTTT | NA | TRBV11-2 | TRBD2 | TRBJ2-2
CASSLGKATNEKLFF | TGTGCCAGCAGCTTAGGGAAAGCAACTAATGAAAAACTGTTTTTT | few | TRBV7-2 | NA | TRBJ1-4
CASSSTTSGSEQYF | TGTGCCAGCAGCTCGACGACTAGCGGGAGCGAGCAGTACTTC | NA | TRBV7-9 | TRBD2 | TRBJ2-7
CASALTGNQPQHF | TGTGCTAGTGCTTTGACAGGCAATCAGCCCCAGCATTTT | few | TRBV12-5 | NA | TRBJ1-5
CSVGRDMNTEAFF | TGCAGCGTTGGGCGGGACATGAACACTGAAGCTTTCTTT | NA | TRBV29-1 | NA | TRBJ1-1
CASSLVGRSSYNEQFF | TGTGCCAGCAGCCTGGTCGGGAGATCCTCCTACAATGAGCAGTTCTTC | once | TRBV14 | NA | TRBJ2-1
CASSQEGGVAGGYEQYF | TGCGCCAGCAGCCAAGAGGGTGGAGTGGCGGGAGGCTACGAGCAGTACTTC | NA | TRBV4-1 | TRBD2 | TRBJ2-7
CASSTGVRDLLNTDTQYF | TGTGCCAGCAGCACGGGGGTACGGGACCTTCTAAACACAGATACGCAGTATTTT | NA | TRBV21-1 | NA | TRBJ2-3
CASSYSRQPGNEQFF | TGTGCCAGCAGCTACTCCCGCCAGCCGGGCAATGAGCAGTTCTTC | NA | TRBV7-2 | NA | TRBJ2-1
CASSTDTGELFF | TGTGCCAGCAGTACTGACACCGGGGAGCTGTTTTTT | once | TRBV2 | NA | TRBJ2-2
CASSSRTSGSYNEQFF | TGTGCCAGCAGCTCAAGGACTAGCGGCTCCTACAATGAGCAGTTCTTC | NA | TRBV9 | TRBD2 | TRBJ2-1
CASTPRRGSPGELFF | TGCGCCAGCACCCCCAGGCGGGGCAGCCCTGGGGAGCTGTTTTTT | NA | TRBV5-1 | NA | TRBJ2-2
CASSLELGMNTEAFF | TGTGCCAGCAGCTTGGAGTTGGGGATGAACACTGAAGCTTTCTTT | once | TRBV5-4 | NA | TRBJ1-1
CASSRLAGESNEQFF | TGTGCCAGCAGTAGACTAGCGGGAGAAAGCAATGAGCAGTTCTTC | NA | TRBV25-1 | TRBD2 | TRBJ2-1
CASSDPNEKLFF | TGTGCCAGCAGTGATCCAAATGAAAAACTGTTTTTT | NA | TRBV2 | NA | TRBJ1-4
CASSPHEGRDTGELFF | TGTGCCAGCAGCCCACACGAGGGTAGGGACACCGGGGAGCTGTTTTTT | few | TRBV6-6 | NA | TRBJ2-2
CASSPGGSQFF | TGCGCCAGCAGCCCAGGAGGTTCGCAGTTCTTC | NA | TRBV5-1 | NA | TRBJ2-1
CAWSRHTIYF | TGTGCCTGGAGTCGACACACCATATATTTT | few | TRBV30 | NA | TRBJ1-3
CASQARGLHGYTF | TGTGCCAGCCAGGCCCGGGGCTTACACGGCTACACCTTC | many | TRBV6-1 | NA | TRBJ1-2
CASSPWEGWGYEQYF | TGTGCCAGCAGCCCCTGGGAGGGCTGGGGTTACGAGCAGTACTTC | NA | TRBV7-2 | TRBD2 | TRBJ2-7
CASSLRDRGVAGANVLTF | TGTGCCAGCAGCTTAAGGGACAGGGGGGTCGCTGGGGCCAACGTCCTGACTTTC | NA | TRBV7-6 | TRBD1 | TRBJ2-6
CASSFSGGNNQPQHF | TGTGCCAGCAGTTTTTCCGGAGGGAACAATCAGCCCCAGCATTTT | few | TRBV28 | NA | TRBJ1-5
CAWSYRGLQETQYF | TGTGCCTGGAGCTACAGGGGGCTGCAAGAGACCCAGTACTTC | once | TRBV30 | TRBD1 | TRBJ2-5
CASSLGRNNQPQHF | TGTGCCAGCAGCCTCGGACGGAACAATCAGCCCCAGCATTTT | NA | TRBV28 | NA | TRBJ1-5
CASSSPSRGRSGDTQYF | TGTGCCAGCAGCTCCCCGTCCCGGGGACGATCCGGGGATACGCAGTATTTT | NA | TRBV13 | NA | TRBJ2-3
CASSLSPGLVWETQYF | TGTGCCAGCAGTCTAAGCCCGGGACTAGTTTGGGAGACCCAGTACTTC | NA | TRBV28 | TRBD2 | TRBJ2-5
CASRGWRLFF | TGTGCCAGCAGAGGTTGGCGCCTGTTTTTT | NA | TRBV6-6 | NA | TRBJ1-4